The entry that follows covers one T cell receptor beta chain sequence. Its antigen is undetermined. This sample is drawn from a study of T cell responses to AZD1222 COVID-19 vaccine. Findings of the study overall: Donor demographics were predominantly white British with a female majority; clonal diversity may be underestimated. Repertoires in all cases were sampled only once the peak T cell response had passed. Mapped onto spike, vaccine-associated CD4 TCRs spanned it and were dominant at 160-218 and 743-854.

The assay was immunoSEQ multiplex PCR, and TCRdb's table has in-frame clones only and misses some. The sample records approximately 200,000 clones, less than 95% being singletons. This CDR3 is built from 13 residues. Trimming took off 4 bases at V and 8 bases at J, with 14 bases between the two ends. Germline assignment: CDR1 MDHEN and CDR2 SYDVKM. The source was peripheral blood, collected 28 days after the second dose of the MenACWY control vaccine. J is TRBJ1-2 and V is TRBV28; no definite D call. This TCR was sampled from an adult who received the MenACWY meningococcal vaccine as a control. The CDR3 protein is CASSSPAALGYTF. The CDR3 region has the DNA TGTGCCAGCAGTTCCCCGGCAGCCCTGGGCTACACCTTC.